These T cell receptor beta chains were read from a single sample in a study of T cell responses to AZD1222 COVID-19 vaccine. The data were produced by immunoSEQ multiplex PCR, yet TCRdb's version contains in-frame clones alone and is incomplete. This table has 150,000 or so clones, 91% appearing once. This specimen consisted of peripheral blood, obtained on day 0 of AZD1222 vaccination. The receptors originated from an adult in good health. CDR3s include the opening cysteine and the closing phenylalanine or tryptophan. A D gene is named only where the DNA matches it firmly. Rows may omit the clone size; those that give it use once, few, many or a size class.

clone size,J gene,D gene,V gene,CDR3 DNA,CDR3 protein
.,TRBJ2-7,TRBD2,TRBV28,TGTGCCAGCGGGACTATGGACGGAAGGGAGCAGTACTTC,CASGTMDGREQYF
few,TRBJ2-1,.,TRBV13,TGTGCCAGCAGCTCTAAGGGATGGTCCTACAATGAGCAGTTCTTC,CASSSKGWSYNEQFF
.,TRBJ1-1,.,TRBV24-1,TGTGCCGTACGTCAGGGGATGAACACTGAAGCTTTCTTT,CAVRQGMNTEAFF
once,TRBJ2-3,.,TRBV5-6,TGTGCCAGCAGCCCGGGGAGCGGAGTGGGAGATACGCAGTATTTT,CASSPGSGVGDTQYF
few,TRBJ2-1,.,TRBV7-9,TGTGCCAGCAGCTTAGTAGGAAGCGCCTACAATGAGCAGTTCTTC,CASSLVGSAYNEQFF
once,TRBJ2-1,.,TRBV24-1,TGTGCCACCTCGGGGGGGAGACAGGGCGTATCCTACAATGAGCAGTTCTTC,CATSGGRQGVSYNEQFF
.,TRBJ2-3,.,TRBV28,TGTGCCAGCAGTTTAAGGACCCTCACAGATACGCAGTATTTT,CASSLRTLTDTQYF
.,TRBJ2-7,.,TRBV6-5,TGTGCCATATCGAGCCAGGCCGTCGGGAGTGGCGAGCAGTACTTC,CAISSQAVGSGEQYF
.,TRBJ2-5,.,TRBV2,TGTGCCAGCAGTGAAGATGGAGGAGTGCGAGAGACCCAGTACTTC,CASSEDGGVRETQYF
once,TRBJ2-1,TRBD2,TRBV18,TGTGCCAGCTCACCGGGACTAGCGAGCCACAATGAGCAGTTCTTC,CASSPGLASHNEQFF
.,TRBJ2-1,TRBD2,TRBV4-2,TGTGCCAGCAGCCCCGGACTAGCCGCGAGCTCCTACAATGAGCAGTTCTTC,CASSPGLAASSYNEQFF
.,TRBJ1-2,TRBD1,TRBV4-3,TGCGCCAGCAGCCAAGCCTGGGACAGGGGGCGGGTAATCGGAGGGGATGGCTACACCTTC,CASSQAWDRGRVIGGDGYTF
.,TRBJ2-7,.,TRBV7-8,TGTGCCAGCAGCCCTCGGAGAGGTTCCTACGAGCAGTACTTC,CASSPRRGSYEQYF
.,TRBJ2-1,.,TRBV6-5,TGTGCCAGCATGAAACGGGGAAACAATGAGCAGTTCTTC,CASMKRGNNEQFF
.,TRBJ2-1,TRBD1,TRBV6-5,TGTGCCAGCAGGAGACAGGGTTTGGATGAGCAGTTCTTC,CASRRQGLDEQFF
.,TRBJ1-1,.,TRBV9,TGTGCCAGCAGCGTATCGGTAAACACTGAAGCTTTCTTT,CASSVSVNTEAFF
once,TRBJ2-1,TRBD2,TRBV10-2,TGCGCCAGCAGCCTACTGGGCGGGGGTTACAATGAGCAGTTCTTC,CASSLLGGGYNEQFF
once,TRBJ1-2,TRBD1,TRBV19,TGTGCCAGTAGTACTTTAAAACAGGGGGCTATATTCTATGGCTACACCTTC,CASSTLKQGAIFYGYTF
.,TRBJ2-7,.,TRBV27,TGTGCCAGCAGTCCATCCGGTCGGGGACGGGAGCAGTACTTC,CASSPSGRGREQYF
.,TRBJ1-5,.,TRBV27,TGTGCCAGCAGTTACAAGGACAGCAATCAGCCCCAGCATTTT,CASSYKDSNQPQHF
once,TRBJ1-6,TRBD1,TRBV3-1/TRBV3-2,TGTGCCAGCAGCCAGGACAGGGAAAAAAGATCACCCCTCCACTTT,CASSQDREKRSPLHF
.,TRBJ2-1,.,TRBV5-4,TGTGCCAGCAGCTCACAGGGCGGGTACAATGAGCAGTTCTTC,CASSSQGGYNEQFF
once,TRBJ2-1,.,TRBV11-3,TGTGCCAGCAGATCGCGCCTCTACAATGAGCAGTTCTTC,CASRSRLYNEQFF
.,TRBJ2-7,.,TRBV12-5,TGTGCTAGTGGTTCTTTCGAAGAACCTGACGAGCAGTACTTC,CASGSFEEPDEQYF
.,TRBJ2-7,TRBD2,TRBV3-1/TRBV3-2,TGTGCCAGCAGCCCTAGCGGGGGGCTCTACGAGCAGTACTTC,CASSPSGGLYEQYF
.,TRBJ1-1,TRBD1,TRBV6-6,TGTGCCAGCAGTCTACAACAGGGGGAAGCTTTCTTT,CASSLQQGEAFF
.,TRBJ1-1,.,TRBV6-5,TGTGCCAGCAGCCGTACTGCGAACACTGAAGCTTTCTTT,CASSRTANTEAFF
.,TRBJ1-4,.,TRBV19,TGTGCCAACTGGGCAGTGACTAATGAAAAACTGTTTTTT,CANWAVTNEKLFF
.,TRBJ2-1,TRBD2,TRBV9,TGTGCCAGCAGCCTCGGAACTAGCGGGAGGGAGCAGTTCTTC,CASSLGTSGREQFF
.,TRBJ2-4,TRBD2,TRBV9,TGTGCCAGCAGCGTAGCTCCTAGCGGGAGCATGGGAAACATTCAGTACTTC,CASSVAPSGSMGNIQYF
.,TRBJ2-1,.,TRBV28,TGTGCCAGCAGTTTACTCTACAATGAGCAGTTCTTC,CASSLLYNEQFF
few,TRBJ1-1,.,TRBV20-1,TGCAGTGCTAGGGGGGCGACTGAAGCTTTCTTT,CSARGATEAFF
.,TRBJ2-1,TRBD2,TRBV12-3/TRBV12-4,TGTGCCAGCAGTTTAAGACTAGCGATAAAAAAGTTCTTC,CASSLRLAIKKFF
.,TRBJ2-5,.,TRBV5-1,TGCGCCAGCAGCTCCACCCAAGAGACCCAGTACTTC,CASSSTQETQYF
.,TRBJ2-3,.,TRBV24-1,TGTGCCACCAGTGATTCGACGGGGAACACAGATACGCAGTATTTT,CATSDSTGNTDTQYF
.,TRBJ1-1,TRBD1,TRBV12-3/TRBV12-4,TGTGCCAGCAGGCGACAGGGGTTCGCTGAAGCTTTCTTT,CASRRQGFAEAFF
.,TRBJ1-5,.,TRBV9,TGTGCCAGCAGCGTAGGGGGCACCAACAATCAGCCCCAGCATTTT,CASSVGGTNNQPQHF
.,TRBJ2-7,.,TRBV25-1,TGTGCCAGCAGAACGGAGAACAGGGATCACGAGCAGTACTTC,CASRTENRDHEQYF